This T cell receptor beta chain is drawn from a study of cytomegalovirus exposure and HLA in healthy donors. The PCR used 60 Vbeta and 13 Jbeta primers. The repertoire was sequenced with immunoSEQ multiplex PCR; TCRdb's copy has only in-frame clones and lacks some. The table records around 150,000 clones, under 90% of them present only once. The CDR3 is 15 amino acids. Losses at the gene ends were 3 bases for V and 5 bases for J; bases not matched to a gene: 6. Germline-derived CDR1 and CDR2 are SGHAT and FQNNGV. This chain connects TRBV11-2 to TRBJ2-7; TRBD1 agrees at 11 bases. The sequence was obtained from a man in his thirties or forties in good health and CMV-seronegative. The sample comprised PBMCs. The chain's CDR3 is CASSFRDRGFDEQYF. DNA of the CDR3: TGTGCCAGCAGCTTCCGGGACAGGGGGTTCGACGAGCAGTACTTC.